The 23 T cell receptor beta chains given below trace back to one sample, sequenced in a study of graft-versus-host responses after intestinal transplantation. Profiling relied on immunoSEQ multiplex PCR, and the TCRdb table lists in-frame clones only, not all of them. The sample has about 77,000 clones, 80% to 95% seen once. The sample here was PBMCs, taken 98 days after intestinal transplantation. The source of these receptors is a human patient who received an intestinal transplant, so some T cells may come from the graft donor.

The chain links TRBV11-2 to TRBJ2-7, with D perhaps TRBD2 (6 bases). This CDR3 comprises 14 residues. V lost 3 bases to trimming and J lost 2 bases, with 11 bases between them. CDR1 is SGHAT and CDR2 is FQNNGV in the germline V gene. As DNA, the CDR3 is TGTGCCAGCAGCTTCGGGGACTTCGCCTACGAGCAGTACTTC. Its protein product is CASSFGDFAYEQYF.

The chain links TRBV10-3 to TRBJ1-2, with 8 positions matching TRBD1. With 6 bases clipped from V and 4 bases from J, the junction kept 1 base outside the gene matches. Germline CDR1 is ENHRY and CDR2 is SYGVKD. This CDR3 is built from 12 residues. The CDR3 DNA sequence: TGTGCCATCAGAGGACAGGGCTATGGCTACACCTTC. Its translation is CAIRGQGYGYTF.

CDR3 sequence reads: CAIEGDGPYEQYF. The CDR3 DNA follows: TGTGCCATCGAAGGGGACGGACCCTACGAGCAGTACTTC. The chain is built from TRBV6-5 and TRBJ2-7, with D possibly being TRBD1 or TRBD2 (5 bases each). The CDR3 length is 13 residues. Trimming took off 10 bases at V and 2 bases at J, with 15 bases between the two ends. The germline V gene encodes CDR1 MNHEY and CDR2 SVGAGI.

The chain carries TRBV7-9 and TRBJ2-5, with D possibly TRBD2 on 6 matching bases. CDR3 length equals 12 residues. Trimming cost V 4 bases and J 11 bases, with 14 bases left between them. The V gene's germline CDR1 is SEHNR and CDR2 FQNEAQ (reference sequence). The CDR3 DNA sequence: TGTGCCAGCAGCTCCGGTCCGGGGGAGCAGTACTTC. Amino acids: CASSSGPGEQYF. The variable domain in full, completed from reference TRBV7-9 and TRBJ2-5, reads DTGVSQNPRHKITKRGQNVTFRCDPISEHNRLYWYRQTLGQGPEFLTYFQNEAQLEKSRLLSDRFSAERPKGSFSTLEIQRTEQGDSAMYLCASSSGPGEQYFGPGTRLLVL.

The chain carries TRBV10-2 and TRBJ2-7; maybe TRBD2 (6 bases). Germline CDR1 WSHSY, CDR2 SAAADI. Trimming took 3 bases from V and 0 from J, leaving 12 bases between them. The CDR3 totals 15 residues. DNA of the CDR3: TGCGCCAGCAGTGACCCCGGGGGTAGCTCCTACGAGCAGTACTTC. Its translation is CASSDPGGSSYEQYF.

J is TRBJ1-1 and V is TRBV9; D is perhaps TRBD1 (5 bases). The CDR3 consists of 16 residues. Looked up from germline, CDR1 is SGDLS and CDR2 is YYNGEE. With 4 bases removed from V and 3 bases from J, the gap between germline ends came to 19 bases. CDR3 DNA sequence: TGTGCCAGCAGCCCAGAAGGGGCTTCTACGGACACTGAAGCTTTCTTT. The encoded protein is CASSPEGASTDTEAFF.

The V gene is TRBV5-1, the J gene TRBJ1-1; D not certain. V lost 5 bases, J lost 1 base, and 9 bases lay in between. The CDR3 totals 13 residues. CDR1 and CDR2 from the germline V gene are SGHRS and YFSETQ. CDR3 protein: CASSSTENTEAFF. The CDR3 DNA sequence: TGCGCCAGCAGTTCCACAGAGAACACTGAAGCTTTCTTT.

The chain combines TRBV30 with TRBJ2-7; 11 nucleotides match TRBD2. This CDR3 comprises 12 residues. Germline values: CDR1 GTSNPN, CDR2 SVGIG (reference sequence). The ends lost 5 bases at V and 5 bases at J; junction bases unmatched: 2. The CDR3 region is CAWGSGRDEQYF. CDR3 nucleotides: TGTGCCTGGGGTAGCGGGAGGGACGAGCAGTACTTC.

This chain connects TRBV5-1 to TRBJ2-7, with 7 bases that match TRBD1. J lost 2 bases, V lost 2 bases, and 13 bases had no gene match. The germline V gene has CDR1 SGHRS and CDR2 YFSETQ. The CDR3 runs to 17 residues. The CDR3 here is CASSFGGPDRFAYEQYF. DNA for the CDR3: TGCGCCAGCAGCTTTGGGGGACCGGACAGGTTTGCCTACGAGCAGTACTTC.

CDR3 amino acids: CSVDGGTANTEAFF. Written as DNA, the CDR3 is TGCAGCGTTGACGGGGGGACCGCGAACACTGAAGCTTTCTTT. V and J are TRBV29-1 and TRBJ1-1, with D possibly TRBD1 on 5 matching bases. The V gene's germline CDR1 is SQVTM and CDR2 ANQGSEA. The V gene lost 3 bases and the J gene lost 1 base, with 12 bases spanning the gap. CDR3 length equals 14 residues.

This chain links TRBV9 with TRBJ2-2; D gene uncertain. This CDR3 is 16 amino acids long. V was shortened by 2 bases and J by 4 bases, with 15 bases between the two germline ends. Germline V gene data show CDR1 as SGDLS and CDR2 as YYNGEE. The CDR3 here is CASSVASSHTTGELFF. The CDR3 coding sequence is TGTGCCAGCAGCGTCGCCAGTTCCCATACCACCGGGGAGCTGTTTTTT.

The V and J genes are TRBV4-2 and TRBJ1-1; 8 bases are shared with TRBD1. The V gene end was trimmed by 3 bases and the J gene end by 0 bases; junction bases not matched to a gene: 3. Looked up from germline, CDR1 is LGHNA and CDR2 is YNFKEQ. The length of the CDR3 is 15 residues. The CDR3: CASSQGTGVNTEAFF. The DNA of the CDR3 is TGTGCCAGCAGCCAGGGGACAGGCGTGAACACTGAAGCTTTCTTT.

The genes are TRBV27 and TRBJ2-3; 7 bases align to TRBD2. Germline V lookup: CDR1 MNHEY, CDR2 SMNVEV (reference sequence). V dropped 6 bases and J dropped 1; count of bases not matched to a gene: 10. CDR3 length equals 16 residues. CDR3 DNA sequence: TGTGCCAGCAGCCCCTGGGGGGGGGTGCGCACAGATACGCAGTATTTT. The encoded protein is CASSPWGGVRTDTQYF.

CDR3 nucleotides: TGTGCCAGCTTGGTGATTTCCAACTATGGCTACACCTTC. Encoded protein: CASLVISNYGYTF. The chain employs TRBV6-1 and TRBJ1-2, with D uncertain. Deletions cut 8 bases from V and 2 bases from J, with 12 bases between. CDR1 MNHNS and CDR2 SASEGT come from the germline V gene. The CDR3 has 13 residues.

The chain couples TRBV2 to TRBJ2-5, with D unclear. Looked up from germline, CDR1 is SNHLY and CDR2 is FYNNEI. CDR3 length equals 13 residues. V was pared by 11 bases and J by 5 bases, with 18 bases between. CDR3 DNA sequence: TGTGCCTCAGCGTCGTCGGCCGGGGAGACCCAGTACTTC. Its translation: CASASSAGETQYF.

The chain is built from TRBV18 and TRBJ1-4, with D perhaps TRBD1 (6 bases). CDR1 and CDR2 from the germline V gene are KGHSH and LQKENI. The CDR3 is made up of 16 amino acids. Trimming removed 1 base at V and 6 bases at J, with 15 bases between. The CDR3 sequence: CASSPHREATHEKLFF. DNA for the CDR3: TGTGCCAGCTCACCACACAGGGAGGCCACCCATGAAAAACTGTTTTTT.

This chain joins TRBV6-6 and TRBJ1-4; D gene unclear. Trimming took off 11 bases at V and 7 bases at J, with 11 bases between the two ends. Germline CDR1 reads MNHNY; CDR2 reads SVGAGI (reference sequence). The CDR3 sequence is 11 residues long. CDR3 region: CAAGSGEKLFF. The DNA of the CDR3 is TGTGCCGCGGGCTCGGGTGAAAAACTGTTTTTT.

The chain links TRBV4-1 to TRBJ2-3, with D perhaps matching TRBD2 (5 bases). Germline-derived CDR1 and CDR2 are MGHRA and YSYEKL. V dropped 1 base and J dropped 0 bases, with 11 bases sitting between them. The CDR3 spans 16 residues. The CDR3 region is CASSQGERSSTDTQYF. In nucleotides, the CDR3 is TGCGCCAGCAGCCAAGGGGAGCGTTCTAGCACAGATACGCAGTATTTT.

This clone appeared once. The genes are TRBV28 and TRBJ2-3, with unresolved D. The V end lost 2 bases, the J end lost 2 bases, and 11 bases lay between the germline ends. Per germline, CDR1 MDHEN and CDR2 SYDVKM. The CDR3 consists of 15 residues. CDR3 nucleotides: TGTGCCAGCAGTTTAATTCAGACCATCACAGATACGCAGTATTTT. It translates to CASSLIQTITDTQYF.

The V gene is TRBV29-1, the J gene TRBJ2-1; 9 bases map to TRBD2. The ends lost 4 bases at V and 1 base at J; junction bases unmatched: 2. Germline assignment: CDR1 SQVTM and CDR2 ANQGSEA. There are 14 residues in the CDR3. The CDR3: CSVVSGGSYNEQFF. As DNA, the CDR3 is TGCAGCGTTGTTAGCGGGGGATCCTACAATGAGCAGTTCTTC.

The chain uses TRBV5-6 and TRBJ1-1; D uncertain. CDR3 size: 16 residues. Germline V gene sequence: CDR1 SGHDT, CDR2 YYEEEE. V was cut by 3 bases and J by 0 bases, with 15 bases left in between. The CDR3 DNA reads as TGTGCCAGCAGCTCACCGGAATGGCAACTGAACACTGAAGCTTTCTTT. Translated, it gives CASSSPEWQLNTEAFF.

The genes are TRBV9 and TRBJ2-1; 8 bases are a match to TRBD2. The CDR3 is 16 amino acids. Germline V gene sequence: CDR1 SGDLS, CDR2 YYNGEE. Losses at the gene ends were 3 bases for V and 0 bases for J; bases not matched to a gene: 5. The CDR3 protein is CASSASGGSSYNEQFF. The DNA of the CDR3 is TGTGCCAGCAGCGCCAGCGGGGGAAGCTCCTACAATGAGCAGTTCTTC.

This sequence joins TRBV6-1 and TRBJ2-5, with D possibly matching TRBD2 (5 bases). The CDR3 is 12 amino acids. The V gene's germline CDR1 is MNHNS and CDR2 SASEGT. Trimming left V 8 bases short and J 4 bases short, with 11 bases between. This CDR3 is CASSRGTETQYF. CDR3 in DNA: TGTGCCAGCTCCCGGGGTACAGAGACCCAGTACTTC.